The following is a T cell receptor beta chain sequence with its context. Additional DNA sequences in this sample encode the identical CDR3. The data were obtained in a study of blood T cell repertoires in COVID-19. Original processing notes: Estimates of nucleated cell counts were drawn from the amplification of reference gene primers. Clones were sequenced by immunoSEQ multiplex PCR, and TCRdb holds only the in-frame ones, with some missing. For V, J and clone size, that table is used; D and trimming come from the DNA. The table shows about 62,000 clones, with 86% occurring only once. V lost 6 bases, J lost 3 bases, and 3 bases stayed unmatched. Germline V lookup: CDR1 MNHEY, CDR2 SVGAGI. The CDR3 extends over 13 amino acids.

The chain has TRBV6-5 and TRBJ1-1; 8 bases line up with TRBD1. This sequence was found in a woman older than 75 with acute or convalescent COVID-19. Sequenced material: peripheral blood. In nucleotides, the CDR3 is TGTGCCAGCAGGACACAGGGGGACACTGAAGCTTTCTTT. It specifies CASRTQGDTEAFF.